One and the same sample provided the 11 T cell receptor beta chains below, sequenced in a study of blood T cell repertoires in COVID-19. Assay: immunoSEQ multiplex PCR; the TCRdb copy retains only in-frame clones and omits some. The sample yields about 250,000 clones, roughly 88% seen once. Sequenced material: PBMCs or T cells enriched from blood (not recorded which). The source is a woman in her thirties or forties who had been exposed to COVID-19.

This clone came up once. V gene TRBV15 combines with J gene TRBJ1-2; 7 bases are a match to TRBD1. The CDR3 is 14 amino acids. Germline-derived CDR1 and CDR2 are LNHNV and YYDKDF (reference sequence). The V gene end was trimmed by 3 bases and the J gene end by 5 bases; junction bases not matched to a gene: 6. CDR3 coding DNA: TGTGCCACCAGCAGGGGAGACAGGGTTTATGGCTACACCTTC. Its translation: CATSRGDRVYGYTF.

J is TRBJ1-4 and V is TRBV29-1; 7 nucleotides match TRBD1. The CDR3 length is 14 residues. The V segment lost 7 bases and the J segment 2 bases; nucleotides outside the gene matches: 7. CDR1 is SQVTM and CDR2 is ANQGSEA in the germline V gene. The CDR3: CSARTGDTNEKLFF. CDR3 nucleotides: TGCAGCGCAAGAACAGGGGATACTAATGAAAAACTGTTTTTT. The entire variable domain, with the rest obtained from reference TRBV29-1 and TRBJ1-4, is as follows: SAVISQKPSRDICQRGTSLTIQCQVDSQVTMMFWYRQQPGQSLTLIATANQGSEATYESGFVIDKFPISRPNLTFSTLTVSNMSPEDSSIYLCSARTGDTNEKLFFGSGTQLSVL.

The chain joins TRBV7-6 to TRBJ1-5; TRBD1 matches at 7 bases. J was trimmed by 5 bases and V by 0 bases; bases with no gene match: 4. The CDR3 runs to 15 residues. CDR1 is SGHVS and CDR2 is FNYEAQ in the germline V gene. The CDR3 bases are TGTGCCAGCAGCTTAGCCGCCAGGGGGGATCAGCCCCAGCATTTT. This gives the protein CASSLAARGDQPQHF.

The chain has TRBV30 and TRBJ2-6; 7 bases line up with TRBD2. CDR1 and CDR2 from the germline V gene are GTSNPN and SVGIG (reference sequence). CDR3 length: 17 amino acids. The ends lost 1 base at V and 1 base at J; junction bases unmatched: 7. CDR3 in amino acids: CAWSGRTGGSGANVLTF. CDR3 DNA: TGTGCCTGGAGTGGACGAACGGGGGGATCTGGGGCCAACGTCCTGACTTTC.

The chain employs TRBV11-3 and TRBJ1-4; TRBD1 matches at 7 bases. CDR3 size: 14 residues. Trimming cost V 5 bases and J 7 bases; bases outside gene matches: 7. Germline values: CDR1 SGHNT, CDR2 YENEEA. CDR3 amino acids: CASSQRGTAEKLFF. The CDR3 coding sequence is TGTGCCAGCAGCCAAAGGGGGACAGCTGAAAAACTGTTTTTT.

V is TRBV19 and J is TRBJ2-1; tentative D call: TRBD1 (6 bases). Trimming removed 8 bases from V and 8 bases from J, with 13 bases in between. Germline V gives CDR1 LNHDA, CDR2 SQIVND (reference sequence). CDR3 length equals 12 residues. The chain's CDR3 is CASQMGAHEQFF. In nucleotides, the CDR3 is TGTGCCAGTCAGATGGGGGCCCATGAGCAGTTCTTC.

The gene calls are TRBV29-1 and TRBJ2-3; D possibly corresponds to TRBD2 (6 bases). This CDR3 region has 14 residues. Germline lookup yields CDR1 SQVTM and CDR2 ANQGSEA. V was cut by 4 bases and J by 0 bases, with 11 bases left in between. DNA for the CDR3: TGCAGCGTTGGGTCTAGCGCTAGCACAGATACGCAGTATTTT. Translation: CSVGSSASTDTQYF.

The CDR3 region is CASRAVTGGIGEAFF. CDR3 sequence (DNA): TGTGCCAGTAGGGCGGTCACGGGAGGGATTGGCGAAGCTTTCTTT. The chain is built from TRBV19 and TRBJ1-1; D remains ambiguous. The CDR3 contains 15 residues. Trimming pared 6 bases from V and 8 bases from J, leaving 22 bases between. The germline V gene has CDR1 LNHDA and CDR2 SQIVND (reference sequence).

This chain links TRBV7-2 with TRBJ1-1; maybe TRBD1 (6 bases). V gave up 4 bases and J gave up 10 bases, with 16 bases separating them. The germline CDR1 and CDR2 sequences are SGHTA and FQGNSA. The CDR3 is made up of 13 amino acids. CDR3 region: CASSSRQAPRAFF. In nucleotides, the CDR3 is TGTGCCAGCAGCTCAAGACAGGCCCCGCGAGCTTTCTTT.

The chain joins TRBV27 to TRBJ1-1, with D tentatively TRBD1 (6 bases). Trimming removed 4 bases at V and 4 bases at J, with 13 bases between. Germline CDR1 and CDR2: MNHEY and SMNVEV (reference sequence). This CDR3 is built from 14 residues. CDR3 in amino acids: CASSSPRGGTEAFF. CDR3 nucleotide sequence: TGTGCCAGCAGTTCCCCCAGGGGCGGCACTGAAGCTTTCTTT.

The chain links TRBV21-1 to TRBJ2-5; the DNA was not used to check the table's D call, TRBD2. TRBV21-1 is deemed a pseudogene. The CDR3 is made up of 16 amino acids. CDR3 in amino acids: CASSTPTSGGQETQYF. The CDR3 nucleotides are TGTGCCAGCAGCACTCCGACTAGCGGGGGGCAAGAGACCCAGTACTTC.